Listed below are T cell receptor beta chains from one sample, sequenced in a study of early T cells in non-severe SARS-CoV-2 infection. TCRdb independently ran MiXCR on the 5' RACE reads; one entry per CDR3 protein. The table includes roughly 41,000 distinct CDR3 sequences, roughly 5% detected once. Sample: whole blood. The receptor set was obtained from an adult who was a healthcare worker with PCR-confirmed SARS-CoV-2 infection or an uninfected control (not recorded which). Each CDR3 is given with its conserved first and last residue. Fields, in order: J gene, D gene, V gene, clone size, CDR3 protein, CDR3 DNA. A D gene is named only where the DNA matches it firmly. For some rows the clone size is stated as once, few or many, or as a class when expanded; others skip it.

j_gene: TRBJ2-1; d_gene: NA; v_gene: TRBV11-2; abundance: many; CDR3aa: CASSLDVTTIYNEQFF; CDR3nt: TGTGCCAGCAGCTTAGATGTCACTACCATTTACAATGAGCAGTTCTTC
j_gene: TRBJ1-2; d_gene: TRBD1; v_gene: TRBV7-3; abundance: many; CDR3aa: CASSLQQGNGYTF; CDR3nt: TGTGCCAGCAGCTTACAACAGGGGAATGGCTACACCTTC
j_gene: TRBJ2-7; d_gene: TRBD1; v_gene: TRBV11-2; abundance: many; CDR3aa: CASSSIRGRDGYEQYF; CDR3nt: TGTGCCAGCAGCTCAATCAGGGGGCGGGATGGCTACGAGCAGTACTTC
j_gene: TRBJ2-3; d_gene: NA; v_gene: TRBV5-1; abundance: many; CDR3aa: CASSSNSGLADTQYF; CDR3nt: TGCGCCAGCAGCTCTAACAGCGGGCTCGCAGATACGCAGTATTTT
j_gene: TRBJ1-6; d_gene: NA; v_gene: TRBV7-8; abundance: many; CDR3aa: CASSLALSGGGSPLHF; CDR3nt: TGTGCCAGCAGCTTAGCGCTCTCGGGAGGGGGTTCACCCCTCCACTTT
j_gene: TRBJ2-5; d_gene: NA; v_gene: TRBV11-2; abundance: many; CDR3aa: CASSFGTSHQETQYF; CDR3nt: TGTGCCAGCAGCTTTGGGACGTCCCACCAAGAGACCCAGTACTTC
j_gene: TRBJ2-2; d_gene: TRBD1; v_gene: TRBV7-9; abundance: many; CDR3aa: CASSWDSNTGELFF; CDR3nt: TGTGCCAGCAGCTGGGACAGCAACACCGGGGAGCTGTTTTTT
j_gene: TRBJ2-2; d_gene: TRBD1; v_gene: TRBV24-1; abundance: many; CDR3aa: CATSDPGTATGELFF; CDR3nt: TGTGCCACCAGTGACCCTGGGACAGCCACCGGGGAGCTGTTTTTT
j_gene: TRBJ2-2; d_gene: TRBD2; v_gene: TRBV11-2; abundance: NA; CDR3aa: CASSLEGTSGNGELFF; CDR3nt: TGTGCCAGCAGCTTAGAGGGGACTAGCGGAAACGGGGAGCTGTTTTTT
j_gene: TRBJ2-3; d_gene: NA; v_gene: TRBV3-1; abundance: many; CDR3aa: CASSQTVSTDTQYF; CDR3nt: TGTGCCAGCAGCCAAACGGTTAGCACAGATACGCAGTATTTT
j_gene: TRBJ2-7; d_gene: NA; v_gene: TRBV10-1; abundance: many; CDR3aa: CASSLLRSGEQYF; CDR3nt: TGCGCCAGCAGTCTCCTACGATCCGGCGAGCAGTACTTC